The next 23 T cell receptor beta chains were all read from a single sample in a study of blood T cell repertoires in COVID-19. Only in-frame clones appear in the TCRdb table, and some are missing; sequencing was by immunoSEQ multiplex PCR. The sample includes over 90,000 clones, 84% seen only once; the top ten take about 12%. Sequencing input: peripheral blood. The receptors originated from a human donor in a cohort sampled during active COVID-19.

The V call is TRBV9, the J call TRBJ2-3; 10 bases match TRBD1. The CDR3 has 14 residues. CDR1 is SGDLS, CDR2 YYNGEE, per germline. V shed 6 bases, J shed 3 bases, and the junction held 4 bases outside the gene matches. The CDR3 bases are TGTGCCAGCAATCTGGACAGGGGGACAGATACGCAGTATTTT. Protein sequence: CASNLDRGTDTQYF.

The genes are TRBV6-2 or TRBV6-3 and TRBJ2-5, with TRBD2 as a possible D gene (5 bases). The germline V gene has CDR1 MNHEY and CDR2 SVGEGT. V lost 6 bases and J lost 4, with 18 bases in between. The CDR3 covers 15 residues. The CDR3 bases are TGTGCCAGCAGCCCCCGGGGTAGGAGTGGAGAGACCCAGTACTTC. It is translated as CASSPRGRSGETQYF.

The CDR3 is CASSAEPDSNQPQHF. CDR3 sequence (DNA): TGTGCCAGCAGCGCCGAGCCCGATAGCAATCAGCCCCAGCATTTT. The chain carries TRBV9 and TRBJ1-5; D call uncertain. V gave up 3 bases and J gave up 0 bases, with 10 bases separating them. The length of the CDR3 is 15 residues. Germline assignment: CDR1 SGDLS and CDR2 YYNGEE.

The rearrangement joins TRBV7-2 to TRBJ2-2; perhaps TRBD1 as D (7 bases). CDR1 and CDR2 from the germline V gene are SGHTA and FQGNSA. The CDR3 totals 18 residues. V was pared by 2 bases and J by 4 bases, with 20 bases between. CDR3 in amino acids: CASSLYHSLQGGTGELFF. The CDR3 nucleotides are TGTGCCAGCAGCTTATACCACTCTTTGCAGGGGGGCACCGGGGAGCTGTTTTTT.

This sequence joins TRBV7-2 and TRBJ1-1, with no clear D. Germline loops: CDR1 SGHTA, CDR2 FQGNSA. The CDR3 covers 13 residues. The V end lost 4 bases, the J end lost 1 base, and 7 bases lay between the germline ends. CDR3 in DNA: TGTGCCAGCAGCTCCTTCGGGAACACTGAAGCTTTCTTT. Translating it yields CASSSFGNTEAFF.

The gene calls are TRBV7-9 and TRBJ1-1, with 8 bases matching TRBD1. CDR3 length equals 14 residues. The junction had 10 bases not matched to a gene; V was cut back by 4 bases and J by 9 bases. Per the germline V gene, CDR1 is SEHNR and CDR2 is FQNEAQ (reference sequence). As DNA, the CDR3 is TGTGCCAGCAGCTCGGGACAGGAGCGTTTGAAAGCTTTCTTT. Its translation is CASSSGQERLKAFF.

This sequence joins TRBV11-2 and TRBJ2-5, with 14 bases matching TRBD2. From germline, CDR1 is SGHAT and CDR2 FQNNGV. Trimming at V came to 6 bases and at J to 4 bases, leaving 4 bases not matched to a gene. CDR3 length: 15 amino acids. This chain's CDR3 is CASSWGTSGGETQYF. For the CDR3, the DNA is TGTGCCAGCAGTTGGGGGACTAGCGGGGGAGAGACCCAGTACTTC. The whole variable domain, filled in from reference TRBV11-2 and TRBJ2-5, reads EAGVAQSPRYKIIEKRQSVAFWCNPISGHATLYWYQQILGQGPKLLIQFQNNGVVDDSQLPKDRFSAERLKGVDSTLKIQPAKLEDSAVYLCASSWGTSGGETQYFGPGTRLLVL.

This chain connects TRBV5-6 to TRBJ2-2; D remains unclear. From germline, CDR1 is SGHDT and CDR2 YYEEEE. The CDR3 is 15 amino acids. Trimming shortened V by 6 bases and J by 2 bases, and 14 bases separated the two germline ends. The chain's CDR3 is CASTHRVFNTGELFF. The CDR3 region has the DNA TGTGCCAGCACCCATCGGGTGTTTAACACCGGGGAGCTGTTTTTT.

The gene calls are TRBV12-3 or TRBV12-4 and TRBJ1-1, with 9 bases matching TRBD1. The V segment lost 7 bases and the J segment 7 bases; nucleotides outside the gene matches: 4. This CDR3 has 12 amino acids. DNA for the CDR3: TGTGCCAGCACTAGGACAGGGGATGAAGCTTTCTTT. It is translated as CASTRTGDEAFF.

The CDR3 is CASNIGGDEHF. CDR3 sequence (DNA): TGTGCCAGCAATATCGGGGGAGACGAGCATTTT. The chain uses TRBV6-5 and TRBJ1-5; TRBD1 might be the D (5 bases). The CDR3 covers 11 residues. Germline V gene sequence: CDR1 MNHEY, CDR2 SVGAGI. V was pared by 7 bases and J by 14 bases, with 15 bases between.

Note on this clone: The junction and the germline gene differ at one end; a read error may be behind it. The DNA for the CDR3 is TGTGCCAGCAGCCAAGCTTTCTCCCACGAGCAGTACTTC. Protein sequence: CASSQAFSHEQYF. J is TRBJ2-7 and V is TRBV4-2; D uncertain. The CDR3 runs to 13 residues. Germline values: CDR1 LGHNA, CDR2 YNFKEQ.

J is TRBJ2-1 and V is TRBV27, with TRBD2 matching over 9 bases. After removal of 5 bases from V and 5 bases from J, the junction contained 7 bases not matched to a gene. CDR1 and CDR2 from the germline V gene are MNHEY and SMNVEV (reference sequence). The CDR3 runs to 15 residues. The CDR3 spells CASSPQRGAHNEQFF. CDR3 nucleotide sequence: TGTGCCAGCAGTCCCCAGCGGGGGGCCCACAATGAGCAGTTCTTC.

This chain uses TRBV11-2 with TRBJ1-1; D is unclear. Trimming removed 3 bases at V and 0 bases at J, with 5 bases between. CDR3 length equals 13 residues. The germline V gene has CDR1 SGHAT and CDR2 FQNNGV. The CDR3 nucleotides read TGTGCCAGCAGCTTTTCCTTGAACACTGAAGCTTTCTTT. It codes for CASSFSLNTEAFF.

The chain combines TRBV19 with TRBJ2-5; 10 bases fit TRBD2. This CDR3 contains 15 residues. V dropped 7 bases and J dropped 5; count of bases not matched to a gene: 10. Per the germline V gene, CDR1 is LNHDA and CDR2 is SQIVND (reference sequence). In DNA, the CDR3 is TGTGCCAGTATGAGGACTAGCGGACTTAGGGAGACCCAGTACTTC. Translated: CASMRTSGLRETQYF.

The rearrangement uses TRBV2 and TRBJ1-6; D gene unclear. CDR3 length: 14 amino acids. The germline V gene encodes CDR1 SNHLY and CDR2 FYNNEI. The V end lost 7 bases, the J end lost 1 base, and 8 bases lay between the germline ends. The CDR3 coding sequence is TGTGCCAGCAACCCCGGGTCCTATAATTCACCCCTCCACTTT. Translating gives CASNPGSYNSPLHF.

The V call is TRBV14, the J call TRBJ1-1; a weak D match, TRBD1 (6 bases). V was shortened by 3 bases and J by 6 bases, with 17 bases between the two germline ends. The CDR3 loop spans 15 amino acids. The germline V gene encodes CDR1 SGHDN and CDR2 FVKESK. The CDR3 DNA follows: TGTGCCAGCAGCCAGAAGGGGGGGGGTTCTGCTGAAGCTTTCTTT. Protein sequence: CASSQKGGGSAEAFF.

This chain uses TRBV6-4 with TRBJ2-1, with 9 bases identical to TRBD2. The V gene end was trimmed by 4 bases and the J gene end by 10 bases; junction bases not matched to a gene: 8. This CDR3 spans 14 amino acids. Germline V gene lookup returns CDR1 MRHNA and CDR2 SNTAGT. The CDR3 region is CASSVAGGPREQFF. For the CDR3, the DNA is TGTGCCAGCAGTGTTGCGGGGGGGCCTCGGGAGCAGTTCTTC.

The rearrangement joins TRBV10-3 to TRBJ2-2, with 14 bases fitting TRBD2. The CDR3 runs to 14 residues. V gave up 11 bases and J gave up 6 bases; unmatched junction bases: 5. Per germline, CDR1 ENHRY and CDR2 SYGVKD. For the CDR3, the DNA is TGTGCCGCCGGACTAGCGGGGGGTCCCGGGGAGCTGTTTTTT. Its protein is CAAGLAGGPGELFF.

The genes are TRBV5-4 and TRBJ2-1; D is possibly TRBD2 (6 bases). Per germline, CDR1 SGHNT and CDR2 YYREEE (reference sequence). The CDR3 runs to 18 residues. The V and J ends lost 0 bases and 0 bases respectively, with 16 bases between them. CDR3 coding DNA: TGTGCCAGCAGCTTGGGAAGTTCGGGACTCAGCTCCTACAATGAGCAGTTCTTC. Amino acid sequence: CASSLGSSGLSSYNEQFF.

The chain combines TRBV6-5 with TRBJ2-7, with 12 bases aligning to TRBD1. The CDR3 totals 12 residues. Germline trimming cut 10 bases from V and 5 bases from J; bases unmatched to any gene: 3. Germline V gene lookup returns CDR1 MNHEY and CDR2 SVGAGI. The CDR3 DNA reads as TGTGCCACCGGGACAGGGGGCCACGAGCAGTACTTC. It specifies CATGTGGHEQYF.

This clone was observed a handful of times. The chain carries TRBV7-9 and TRBJ1-2, with D possibly matching TRBD1 (6 bases). Germline CDR1 is SEHNR and CDR2 is FQNEAQ (reference sequence). V lost 6 bases to trimming and J lost 11 bases, with 19 bases between them. This CDR3 contains 13 residues. The DNA of the CDR3 is TGTGCCAGCAGTCCCCTCCCCCTGACAGGATACACCTTC. Translating it yields CASSPLPLTGYTF.

The chain has TRBV18 and TRBJ1-2; TRBD1 agrees at 7 bases. With V trimmed by 6 bases and J by 6 bases, 7 bases remained unmatched. The CDR3 consists of 13 residues. Germline V CDR1 and CDR2: KGHSH, LQKENI. CDR3 nucleotide sequence: TGTGCCAGCTCCACAGGGGCCGGGGATGGCTACACCTTC. This codes for CASSTGAGDGYTF.

The rearrangement links TRBV2 to TRBJ1-4; D gene ambiguous. Between the trimmed V and J ends, which lost 4 bases and 8 bases, there was a span of 11 bases. Looked up from germline, CDR1 is SNHLY and CDR2 is FYNNEI. This CDR3 region has 13 residues. CDR3 DNA: TGTGCCAGCAGTGTCGGTCCCAAGGAAAAACTGTTTTTT. It translates to CASSVGPKEKLFF.